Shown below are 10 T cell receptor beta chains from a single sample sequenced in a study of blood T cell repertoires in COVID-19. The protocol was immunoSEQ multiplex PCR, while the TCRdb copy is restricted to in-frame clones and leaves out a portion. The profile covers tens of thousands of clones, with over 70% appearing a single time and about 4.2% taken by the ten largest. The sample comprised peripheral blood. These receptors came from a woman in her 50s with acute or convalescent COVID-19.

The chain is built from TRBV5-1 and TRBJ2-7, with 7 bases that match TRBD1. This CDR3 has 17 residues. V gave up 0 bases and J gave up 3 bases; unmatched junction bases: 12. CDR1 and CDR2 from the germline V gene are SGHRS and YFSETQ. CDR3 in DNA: TGCGCCAGCAGCTTGGCCCCGACAGGGCCGGCTAGCTACGAGCAGTACTTC. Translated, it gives CASSLAPTGPASYEQYF.

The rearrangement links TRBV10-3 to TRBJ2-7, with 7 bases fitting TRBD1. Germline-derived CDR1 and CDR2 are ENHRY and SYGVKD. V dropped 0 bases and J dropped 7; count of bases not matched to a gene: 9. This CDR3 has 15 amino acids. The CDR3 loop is CAISESDRQKWEQYF. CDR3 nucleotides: TGTGCCATCAGTGAGTCGGACAGGCAGAAGTGGGAGCAGTACTTC.

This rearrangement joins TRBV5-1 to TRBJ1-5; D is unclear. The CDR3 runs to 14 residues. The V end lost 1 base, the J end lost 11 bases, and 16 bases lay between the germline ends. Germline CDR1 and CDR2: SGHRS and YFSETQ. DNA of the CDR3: TGCGCCAGCAGCTTGATGGGTCAGGCGGAGGCCCAGCATTTT. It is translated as CASSLMGQAEAQHF. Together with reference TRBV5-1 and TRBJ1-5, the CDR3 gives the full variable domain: KAGVTQTPRYLIKTRGQQVTLSCSPISGHRSVSWYQQTPGQGLQFLFEYFSETQRNKGNFPGRFSGRQFSNSRSEMNVSTLELGDSALYLCASSLMGQAEAQHFGDGTRLSIL.

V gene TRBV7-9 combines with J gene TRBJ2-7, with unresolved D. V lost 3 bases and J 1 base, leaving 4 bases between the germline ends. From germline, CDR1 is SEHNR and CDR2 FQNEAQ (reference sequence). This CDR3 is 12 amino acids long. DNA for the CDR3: TGTGCCAGCAGCTTCGTGTCCTACGAGCAGTACTTC. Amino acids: CASSFVSYEQYF.

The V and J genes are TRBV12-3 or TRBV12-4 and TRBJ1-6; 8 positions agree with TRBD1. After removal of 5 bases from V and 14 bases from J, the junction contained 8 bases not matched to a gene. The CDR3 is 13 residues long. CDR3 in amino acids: CASSRQGYGSLHF. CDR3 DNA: TGTGCCAGCAGTAGACAGGGGTACGGATCCCTCCACTTT.

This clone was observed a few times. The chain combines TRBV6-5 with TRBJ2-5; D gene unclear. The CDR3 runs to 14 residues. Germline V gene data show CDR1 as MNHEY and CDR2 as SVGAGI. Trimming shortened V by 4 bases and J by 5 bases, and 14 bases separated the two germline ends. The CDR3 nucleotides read TGTGCCAGCAGTTCCCCCGCGGCCTTGGAGACCCAGTACTTC. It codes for CASSSPAALETQYF.

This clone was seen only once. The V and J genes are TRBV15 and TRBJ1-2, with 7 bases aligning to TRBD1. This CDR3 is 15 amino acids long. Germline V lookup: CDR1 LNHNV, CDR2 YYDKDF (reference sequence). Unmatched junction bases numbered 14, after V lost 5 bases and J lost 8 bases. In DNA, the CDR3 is TGTGCCACCAGCTCCCTTGACCCAGGGGGTGGGGGCTACACCTTC. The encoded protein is CATSSLDPGGGGYTF.

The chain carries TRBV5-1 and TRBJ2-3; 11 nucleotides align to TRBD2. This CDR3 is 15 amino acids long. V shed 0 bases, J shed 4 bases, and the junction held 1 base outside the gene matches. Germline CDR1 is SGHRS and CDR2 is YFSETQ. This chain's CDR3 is CASSLAGLAADTQYF. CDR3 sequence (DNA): TGCGCCAGCAGCTTGGCGGGACTAGCGGCAGATACGCAGTATTTT. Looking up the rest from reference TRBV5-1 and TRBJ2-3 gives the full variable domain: KAGVTQTPRYLIKTRGQQVTLSCSPISGHRSVSWYQQTPGQGLQFLFEYFSETQRNKGNFPGRFSGRQFSNSRSEMNVSTLELGDSALYLCASSLAGLAADTQYFGPGTRLTVL.

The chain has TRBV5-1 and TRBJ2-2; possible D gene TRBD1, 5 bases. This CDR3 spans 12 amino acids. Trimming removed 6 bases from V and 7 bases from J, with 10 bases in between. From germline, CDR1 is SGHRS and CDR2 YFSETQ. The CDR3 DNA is TGCGCCAGCAACGAAGGGGTCGGGGAGCTGTTTTTT. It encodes CASNEGVGELFF. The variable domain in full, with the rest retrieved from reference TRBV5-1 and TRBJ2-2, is KAGVTQTPRYLIKTRGQQVTLSCSPISGHRSVSWYQQTPGQGLQFLFEYFSETQRNKGNFPGRFSGRQFSNSRSEMNVSTLELGDSALYLCASNEGVGELFFGEGSRLTVL.

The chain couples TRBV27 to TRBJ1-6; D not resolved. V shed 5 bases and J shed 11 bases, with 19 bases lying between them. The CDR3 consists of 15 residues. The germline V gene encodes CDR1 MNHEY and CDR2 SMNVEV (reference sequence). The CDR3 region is CASSPNRGVSPPLHF. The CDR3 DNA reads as TGTGCCAGCAGTCCAAACCGCGGGGTGTCACCACCCCTCCACTTT.